A selection of T cell receptor beta chains follows, all from one sample in a study of cytomegalovirus exposure and HLA in healthy donors. Assay used: immunoSEQ multiplex PCR; TCRdb lists only in-frame clones, some missing. The repertoire holds 250,000 to 350,000 clones, about nine tenths seen once, with 3.5% to 4.5% in the top ten. The sequenced sample consisted of PBMCs. These receptor sequences come from a man aged 40-49 years in good health and CMV-seropositive. Both conserved end residues are part of each CDR3. Where a row states a size, it is once, few, many or the class of an expanded clone; other rows omit it.

j_call | clone_size | v_call | cdr3_aa
TRBJ2-1 | - | TRBV5-6 | CASSLNLGANEQFF
TRBJ1-5 | - | TRBV6-1 | CASSEPPTGANQPQHF
TRBJ2-1 | - | TRBV12-5 | CASGSGQGGNEQFF
TRBJ2-1 | - | TRBV6-5 | CASSPDRQNEQFF
TRBJ2-7 | - | TRBV9 | CASSPYRGLSYEQYF
TRBJ2-7 | few | TRBV21-1 | CASSKARKTTAEQYF
TRBJ1-3 | - | TRBV5-1 | CASSLDGTGGFRAIYF
TRBJ2-5 | - | TRBV19 | CASSALQETQYF
TRBJ2-6 | - | TRBV29-1 | CSVTGTSVSGANVLTF
TRBJ2-7 | - | TRBV6-1 | CAAGLATYEQYF
TRBJ2-7 | once | TRBV7-2 | CASSYFLVYEQYF
TRBJ2-7 | - | TRBV5-1 | CASSKPGHPFSYEQYF
TRBJ1-2 | - | TRBV18 | CASSPGTGDYGYTF
TRBJ2-3 | - | TRBV4-1 | CASSRGPQDTQYF
TRBJ2-1 | - | TRBV7-9 | CASSLAGGPNEQFF
TRBJ1-4 | - | TRBV14 | CASSYRGVNKLFF
TRBJ1-2 | - | TRBV27 | CASSFGTANYGYTF
TRBJ2-2 | - | TRBV9 | CASRQQGSGELFF
TRBJ2-3 | - | TRBV5-4 | CASSLSNRNTDTQYF
TRBJ2-7 | once | TRBV28 | CASSLLGTGAYEQYF
TRBJ2-3 | - | TRBV19 | CASKGDTQYF
TRBJ1-2 | few | TRBV30 | CAWSGPRTGDLANYGYTF
TRBJ2-2 | once | TRBV10-1 | CASSDRLAGRTGELFF
TRBJ2-1 | - | TRBV18 | CASSPLATDYNEQFF
TRBJ2-7 | - | TRBV29-1 | CSVGTGTAEQYF
TRBJ2-3 | - | TRBV18 | CASSPLGSLGGTDTQYF
TRBJ1-5 | - | TRBV19 | CASTAGQGQNQPQHF
TRBJ2-7 | - | TRBV28 | CASTQWGGWGEQYF
TRBJ1-1 | once | TRBV5-1 | CASSWTGGSVTEAFF
TRBJ2-2 | - | TRBV6-4 | CASKGGLNTGELFF
TRBJ2-7 | once | TRBV5-1 | CASSLRAGVSYEQYF
TRBJ1-3 | - | TRBV2 | CASRTIGQSGNTIYF
TRBJ2-3 | - | TRBV28 | CASRSRQGATDTQYF
TRBJ1-5 | - | TRBV18 | CASSPAGSNQPQHF
TRBJ2-7 | - | TRBV2 | CASSEGGLAVVGQYF
TRBJ2-7 | - | TRBV25-1 | CASKGQGTYEQYF
TRBJ2-7 | - | TRBV5-3 | CARSLNTYEQYF
TRBJ2-1 | - | TRBV6-5 | CASSSPGTSGNNEQFF
TRBJ1-2 | - | TRBV11-2 | CASSSGTFYGYTF
TRBJ2-5 | - | TRBV6-5 | CASSVDFRGETQYF
TRBJ1-5 | - | TRBV5-1 | CASSWGTGGRNQPQHF
TRBJ2-7 | - | TRBV19 | CASSLQGEQYF
TRBJ2-7 | - | TRBV2 | CASSDGQSSSYEQYF
TRBJ2-2 | - | TRBV28 | CASRRTGVGTGELFF
TRBJ2-1 | - | TRBV9 | CASSVLGGGNYNEQFF
TRBJ2-1 | - | TRBV7-3 | CASSEPGGANEQFF
TRBJ2-1 | - | TRBV7-9 | CASSLAPRGWNEQFF
TRBJ1-2 | - | TRBV10-3 | CAISERGGVGYGYTF
TRBJ2-2 | once | TRBV29-1 | CSVVLAGDRAGELFF
TRBJ2-3 | few | TRBV12-2 | CASRSRHLADTQYF